This entry describes one TCR beta chain. All DNA from each sorted CD8+ subset was loaded. Assay: immunoSEQ multiplex PCR; the TCRdb copy retains only in-frame clones and omits some. Of 15,000 to 20,000 clones in the sample, roughly 93% were seen once. This sample was included in a study of blood T cell dynamics during melanoma immunotherapy. Study information: First-line therapy was either pembrolizumab or nivolumab with ipilimumab for metastatic melanoma.

The time point here: week 3, after first cycle of checkpoint inhibitor. The germline CDR1 and CDR2 sequences are MDHEN and SYDVKM. CDR3 length equals 14 residues. Unmatched junction bases numbered 5, after V lost 4 bases and J lost 6 bases. The gene calls are TRBV28 and TRBJ1-5; 8 nucleotides agree with TRBD1. This receptor was taken from a human donor with melanoma. This material consisted of effector memory CD8+ T cells from blood, taken from a patient treated with checkpoint blockade. CDR3 nucleotide sequence: TGTGCCAGCAGTTCCCCAGGGGGCGGTCAGCCCCAGCATTTT. This sequence encodes CASSSPGGGQPQHF.